This TCR beta chain stems from a study of T cells after posttransplantation cyclophosphamide (dated by TCRdb to 2016 to 2017). Context from the whole study: Using TRB sequencing, the study followed how the T cell repertoire reconstituted after myeloablative bone marrow transplantation in which posttransplantation cyclophosphamide served as GVHD prophylaxis. Antigen receptor sequencing covered samples from 35 PTCy-treated patients and 16 of their related bone marrow donors. Blood from all 35 or so PTCy patients with 1-year posttransplant specimens was subjected to TRB sequencing. Up to 3 additional blood samples from 2 to 5.2 years after transplant were also TRB-sequenced in 3 patients, as was pretransplant blood from a handful of patients. Because TRA and TRB clonality correlated tightly in under ten samples, the subsequent TCR analyses were limited to TRB only. Public TRB sequences were checked against a database of over 3,000 sequences associated with responses to pathogens, tumor antigens, self-antigens and alloantigens. Broad study findings and their caveats: At 1-2 months, donor-recipient similarity was low but rose over the first year, and the later blood repertoires were often dominated by donor CD8+ memory clones. The TRB repertoires of T cells infiltrating skin or the GI tract showed only limited overlap with the TRB repertoires found in blood. Across 45 or so patients, recipient CMV seropositivity and CMV reactivation were highly associated with TRB clonality; PTCy diversity was similar to CNI/methotrexate controls.

For CDR1 and CDR2, the germline V gene (reference sequence) lists SEHNR and FQNEAQ. The CDR3 numbers 13 residues from cysteine through phenylalanine. Of all the DNA, just the CDR3 is kept, 39 bases in frame from base 1. Trimming at the junction amounts to 0 bases on V and 5 bases on J, and the germline ends lie 8 bases apart. Genomic DNA was used for TRB sequencing, which was performed with the immunoSEQ assay at survey resolution or with the hsTCRB kit. Per the source publication's procedure: The immunoSEQ software handled the initial read processing, while the LymphoSeq R package was used for the repertoire analyses. Clonality was computed as 1 minus normalized Shannon entropy, and a Gini coefficient was also calculated for each TRB dataset. To infer phenotypes in unsorted samples, TRB sequences from sorted subsets of the recipient or donor were mapped onto the unsorted samples of the same recipient. The table was pulled from immuneACCESS by TCRdb, which kept in-frame rearrangements only. Such tables lose some clones; where checked, under half of the loss comes from unresolved V genes, and the rest has no known cause. The V and J calls and clone size come from that table; D and trimming were worked out from the DNA. Here the sample has more than 30,000 clones; about 93% occur a single time. Jointly, the top ten make up about 0.25% of the sample.

This clone has a handful of counts. Its binding antigen is unknown. No much larger clonotype is one base removed from it; base qualities were not supplied. Viable CD3+CD4+ or CD3+CD8+ cells that were CCR7+CD45RA+CD45RO-CD95-CD27+CD28+ were defined as naive T cells. Peripheral blood samples were provided by related bone marrow donors on the day of marrow donation. Peripheral blood and bone marrow mononuclear cells were isolated by Ficoll-Hypaque density centrifugation and cryopreserved. FACS on a FACSAria II was used to sort CD4+ and CD8+ T cells, including the naive and memory subsets. Sequencing input: naive CD4+ T cells sorted from PBMCs. The chain is made from TRBV7-9 and TRBJ2-7; TRBD1 is a weak D gene call, 6 bases matching. The TCR sequence derives from a woman aged 55 to 70 in good health, CMV-negative, and a related stem cell transplant donor. In nucleotide form, the sequence is TGTGCCAGCAGCTTAGCGGGGGCCCACGAGCAGTACTTC. It specifies CASSLAGAHEQYF. The CDR3 plus the reference TRBV7-9 and TRBJ2-7 genes for the other parts give the full variable domain: DTGVSQNPRHKITKRGQNVTFRCDPISEHNRLYWYRQTLGQGPEFLTYFQNEAQLEKSRLLSDRFSAERPKGSFSTLEIQRTEQGDSAMYLCASSLAGAHEQYFGPGTRLTVT.